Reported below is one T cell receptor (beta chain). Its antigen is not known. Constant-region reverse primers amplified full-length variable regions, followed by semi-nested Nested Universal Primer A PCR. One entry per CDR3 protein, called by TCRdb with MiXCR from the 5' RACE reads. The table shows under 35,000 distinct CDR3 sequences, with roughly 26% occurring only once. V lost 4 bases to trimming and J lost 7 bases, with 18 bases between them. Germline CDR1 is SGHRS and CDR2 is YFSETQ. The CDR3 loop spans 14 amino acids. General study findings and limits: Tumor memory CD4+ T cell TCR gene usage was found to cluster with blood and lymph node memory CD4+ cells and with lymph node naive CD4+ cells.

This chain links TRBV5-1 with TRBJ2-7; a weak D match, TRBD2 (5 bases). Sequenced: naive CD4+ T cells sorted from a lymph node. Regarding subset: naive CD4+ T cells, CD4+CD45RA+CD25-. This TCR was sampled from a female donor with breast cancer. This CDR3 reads CASSIRDSRGEQYF. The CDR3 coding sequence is TGCGCCAGCAGCATAAGGGATTCCCGAGGGGAGCAGTACTTC.